The clone carrying this T cell receptor beta chain was seen only once. Its antigen is unknown. The PCR made use of 60 Vbeta and 13 Jbeta primers. Sequencing used immunoSEQ multiplex PCR; TCRdb keeps in-frame clones, though not all of them. The repertoire holds approximately 97,000 clones, about 76% seen once, with around 4.2% in the top ten. The sample originates from a study of cytomegalovirus exposure and HLA in healthy donors. This CDR3 is built from 14 residues. Looked up from germline, CDR1 is KGHSH and CDR2 is LQKENI. The V and J ends lost 0 bases and 9 bases respectively, with 13 bases between them. Study results and limitations: Certain indistinguishable V segments, among them TRBV6-2 and TRBV6-3, were excluded. An Asian-associated ancestry cluster reportedly showed fewer N-insertions than the roughly 670-donor mean in a later analysis. A prior analysis recorded that most TCR beta V segments were productive about 87% or about 30% of the time.

Sequences were obtained from PBMCs. The chain has TRBV18 and TRBJ2-3, with a weak D call TRBD2 (6 bases). This clonotype was sampled from a woman aged 70-85 years in good health and CMV-seropositive. The chain's CDR3 is CASSPPSFSGTQYF. CDR3 in DNA: TGTGCCAGCTCACCACCGAGTTTTAGCGGCACGCAGTATTTT.